This T cell receptor beta chain was recorded in a study of radiation and T cells in renal cell carcinoma (dated by TCRdb to 2020 to 2021). The study in broad terms: The samples were drawn from a clinical trial, where primary renal cell carcinomas were treated with 15 Gy of stereotactic body radiation therapy and then removed by nephrectomy 4 weeks afterward. In total, 50 or so samples underwent TCR beta sequencing: about 26 tumors plus 27 peripheral blood samples. In the roughly 54 samples combined, 4,016,671 unique CDR3 nucleotide sequences were found, encoding about 2.7 million unique CDR3 amino acid sequences.

V and J are truncated by 6 bases and 2 bases respectively, leaving an intervening sequence of 10 bases. Reading from cysteine to phenylalanine, the CDR3 counts 13 amino acids. Just CDR3 DNA is preserved here, 39 bases in frame from base 1. The germline V gene provides CDR1 MNHNS and CDR2 SASEGT. TCR beta libraries were generated from genomic DNA with the immunoSEQ kit, following the manufacturer's recommendations. For library preparation, a first multiplex PCR was performed with proprietary primers, followed by a second PCR in which unique barcodes were added, and bead cleanups were performed after each round. Each sample batch included a kit-provided positive control reaction and a negative control reaction. The final libraries were assessed on an Agilent 4200 TapeStation D1000 ScreenTape, pooled by volume, and quantified by qPCR. Sequencing was performed on an Illumina NextSeq500 using a MidOutput 150-cycle cartridge, with 156 Read1 cycles, 15 Index1 cycles, and the kit custom primers. The pooled library was loaded at 0.9 to 1 pM, with a roughly 20% PhiX control spiked in. In the source study's methods: Vendor-processed data were analyzed in R, and a clonotype was defined as all T cells sharing the same CDR3 nucleotide sequence. In the clone abundance analyses, frequencies in each sample were normalized to that sample's 10,000 most abundant clones. Public T cell clones, which averaged fewer than five per sample, were removed prior to analysis. An abundance difference of at least 32-fold between compartments was the criterion for calling clonotypes tumor-enriched or baseline blood-enriched. Clonotypes expanded or contracted between blood time points were identified with a beta-binomial differential abundance model. The Baroni-Urbani and Buser coefficient was used to measure tumor-blood repertoire similarity, and groups were compared with two-tailed Wilcoxon tests in R. Drawn from immuneACCESS, this table holds only the in-frame rearrangements with V and J called that TCRdb kept. Clones are partly lost; checked studies trace under half to an unresolved V gene and leave the rest unexplained. Clone size and the V and J calls come from that table; the DNA yielded D and trimming. The sample contains over 120,000 clones, approximately 91% of them found a single time. The top ten constitute more than 10% of the sample.

The sample's time point label, decoded: baseline pretreatment blood. The sample's treatment or condition label, in plain terms: 15 Gy SBRT to primary tumor, nephrectomy 4 weeks later. To follow tumor-enriched clonotypes, peripheral blood was collected serially from radiation-treated patients at baseline and again at 2 weeks and 4 weeks after SBRT. Renal cell carcinoma with clear cell pathology was present in all patients. Genomic DNA for TCR sequencing was prepared using the QIAamp DNA Blood Mini Kit (Qiagen). The analyses included only samples that passed all quality control checks. Results the study describes overall, beyond this receptor: Top tumor clonotypes rose in blood from baseline to 2 weeks post-radiation, then contracted by 4 weeks, suggesting transient expansion of tumor-resident clones. Changes in the blood repertoire were not tracked past 4 weeks after treatment. The single-armed trial design could not address effects of radiation dose or scheduling on the TCR repertoire. Because no pretreatment tumor biopsies were available, whether clonotypes were present in the tumor at baseline could not be determined.

Details on this clone: Its antigen has not been determined. No much larger clone exists at a distance of one base, and base qualities are not known.

Sequenced here: blood, sampled from a patient whose treatment included radiotherapy and nephrectomy. Here the chain combines TRBV6-1 and TRBJ1-2; the D gene cannot be resolved reliably. The sequence was obtained from a woman in her forties or fifties with renal cell carcinoma. The nucleotide sequence reads as follows: TGTGCCAGCAGACTAGACGGGAACTATGGCTACACCTTC. Translated, it reads CASRLDGNYGYTF.